The 27 T cell receptor beta chains listed next were all sequenced from one sample in a study of monozygotic twins with inflammatory bowel disease. From its re-call of the 5' RACE reads, TCRdb lists each CDR3 protein once, without DNA. The sample holds around 140,000 distinct CDR3 sequences. Specimen: blood. These receptors all come from a human donor with ulcerative colitis or Crohn's disease, or a healthy co-twin of an affected twin (not recorded which).

The rearrangement joins TRBV20-1 to TRBJ2-7; with no DNA, the TCRdb D assignment of TRBD1 cannot be verified. There are 15 residues in the CDR3. Per the germline V gene, CDR1 is DFQATT and CDR2 is SNEGSKA (reference sequence). The CDR3 spells CSAREGTGRSYEQYF.

J is TRBJ1-5 and V is TRBV18. Germline V lookup: CDR1 KGHSH, CDR2 LQKENI. The CDR3 is made up of 13 amino acids. The CDR3 protein is CASSRLENQPQHF.

The chain combines TRBV6-2 or TRBV6-3 with TRBJ2-7; TCRdb picks TRBD2, but there is no DNA to check that call. This CDR3 is 18 amino acids long. CDR1 is MNHEY and CDR2 is SVGEGT in the germline V gene. CDR3 in amino acids: CASSYGTSGGATVYEQYF.

The chain uses TRBV9 and TRBJ1-5. The CDR3 has 15 amino acids. Germline CDR1 and CDR2: SGDLS and YYNGEE. CDR3 residues: CASSVNSDSNQPQHF.

This chain connects TRBV5-1 to TRBJ1-1; with no DNA, the TCRdb D assignment of TRBD1 cannot be verified. Germline CDR1 reads SGHRS; CDR2 reads YFSETQ. The CDR3 length is 14 residues. This CDR3 is CASNPRSMNTEAFF.

V is TRBV11-3 and J is TRBJ1-1. The CDR3 runs to 13 residues. The germline V gene encodes CDR1 SGHNT and CDR2 YENEEA. The CDR3 reads CASSLRQTTEAFF.

The chain is built from TRBV28 and TRBJ1-1; there is no DNA to check the TCRdb D call of TRBD1. In germline, CDR1 is MDHEN, CDR2 SYDVKM. The CDR3 spans 15 residues. This CDR3 reads CASSPMVRAGTEAFF.

This rearrangement joins TRBV6-5 to TRBJ1-5; TCRdb's D call, TRBD1, is unchecked because there is no DNA. Germline CDR1 and CDR2: MNHEY and SVGAGI. This CDR3 has 16 residues. The CDR3: CASRSGTGDGNQPQHF.

This chain uses TRBV3-1 with TRBJ2-3; checking the TCRdb D call of TRBD2 is not possible without DNA. Germline V gives CDR1 LGHDT, CDR2 YNNKEL (reference sequence). This CDR3 contains 17 residues. The CDR3 loop reads CASSQDGTGGRTDTQYF.

This chain uses TRBV6-2 or TRBV6-3 with TRBJ2-1; the D call of TRBD1 rests on TCRdb alone, since no DNA is present to check it. The V gene's germline CDR1 is MNHEY and CDR2 SVGEGT. The CDR3 loop spans 11 amino acids. The CDR3 reads CASSPGGGQFF.

The chain couples TRBV3-1 to TRBJ2-5. The CDR3 covers 15 residues. The germline V gene encodes CDR1 LGHDT and CDR2 YNNKEL (reference sequence). The CDR3 reads CASSSQSGVIEAQYF.

The chain has TRBV7-3 and TRBJ2-1; the TRBD2 assignment by TCRdb is unverifiable without DNA. The CDR3 runs 18 residues. Germline assignment: CDR1 SGHTA and CDR2 FQGTGA. The CDR3 region is CASSLWGGGGAFYNEQFF. Based on the CDR3 plus reference TRBV7-3 and TRBJ2-1, the full variable domain is GAGVSQTPSNKVTEKGKYVELRCDPISGHTALYWYRQSLGQGPEFLIYFQGTGAADDSGLPNDRFFAVRPEGSVSTLKIQRTERGDSAVYLCASSLWGGGGAFYNEQFFGPGTRLTVL.

The chain couples TRBV5-1 to TRBJ2-3. There are 14 residues in the CDR3. Germline CDR1 SGHRS, CDR2 YFSETQ. CDR3: CASKTFGLTDTQYF.

The V gene is TRBV7-2, the J gene TRBJ2-3; lacking DNA, the TRBD1 call made by TCRdb goes unchecked. From germline, CDR1 is SGHTA and CDR2 FQGNSA. This CDR3 has 14 amino acids. The CDR3 spells CASSPDRRTDTQYF.

The V gene is TRBV5-4, the J gene TRBJ1-4; TCRdb outputs TRBD1, but without DNA this stays unchecked. CDR3 length equals 16 residues. Germline V gene data show CDR1 as SGHNT and CDR2 as YYREEE (reference sequence). The CDR3 sequence: CASSLQGDSSNEKLFF. Filled out from reference TRBV5-4 and TRBJ1-4, the complete variable domain reads ETGVTQSPTHLIKTRGQQVTLRCSSQSGHNTVSWYQQALGQGPQFIFQYYREEENGRGNFPPRFSGLQFPNYSSELNVNALELDDSALYLCASSLQGDSSNEKLFFGSGTQLSVL.

The rearrangement joins TRBV10-3 to TRBJ2-5. This CDR3 has 15 residues. Germline V CDR1 and CDR2: ENHRY, SYGVKD. CDR3 protein: CAISESTRISATQYF.

This chain uses TRBV11-2 with TRBJ2-1; as DNA is missing, the TRBD2 call by TCRdb cannot be tested. CDR1 and CDR2 from the germline V gene are SGHAT and FQNNGV. This CDR3 has 17 residues. The CDR3 loop reads CASSSGTSGWGGNEQFF.

V usage is TRBV7-7 and J usage is TRBJ2-5; TCRdb proposes TRBD1, but this gene call is untestable without DNA. The CDR3 runs 14 residues. Looked up from germline, CDR1 is SSHAT and CDR2 is FNYEAQ (reference sequence). The CDR3 protein is CASSGTGDQETQYF.

The rearrangement uses TRBV10-3 and TRBJ1-2; TCRdb's assignment of TRBD1 cannot be checked, as there is no DNA. The length of the CDR3 is 14 residues. Germline V gives CDR1 ENHRY, CDR2 SYGVKD. CDR3 amino acids: CAIGQGPGNYGYTF.

J is TRBJ2-7 and V is TRBV20-1; TCRdb outputs TRBD1, but without DNA this stays unchecked. Germline V lookup: CDR1 DFQATT, CDR2 SNEGSKA (reference sequence). The CDR3 consists of 13 residues. CDR3 amino acids: CSAQERGTYEQYF.

This chain joins TRBV5-1 and TRBJ2-3; TCRdb proposes TRBD2, but this gene call is untestable without DNA. Looked up from germline, CDR1 is SGHRS and CDR2 is YFSETQ. The CDR3 is 13 residues long. CDR3 sequence reads: CASRTDPTGTQYF.

V is TRBV3-1 and J is TRBJ1-5; TCRdb names TRBD1, which stays unverified in the absence of DNA. The CDR3 loop spans 14 amino acids. Germline-derived CDR1 and CDR2 are LGHDT and YNNKEL (reference sequence). The CDR3: CASSVWQGGQPQHF.

The genes are TRBV7-8 and TRBJ1-1. This CDR3 has 14 amino acids. Germline V CDR1 and CDR2: SGHVS, FQNEAQ. The chain's CDR3 is CASSLVTLNTEAFF.

This chain links TRBV4-2 with TRBJ2-5; TCRdb gives TRBD2 as the D gene, but with no DNA this cannot be confirmed. Germline V gene sequence: CDR1 LGHNA, CDR2 YNFKEQ. The CDR3 is 15 amino acids. This CDR3 is CASSQRLPEDETQYF.

The genes are TRBV7-7 and TRBJ2-2; TCRdb selects TRBD1, and the lack of DNA leaves this call unchecked. The CDR3 spans 17 residues. In germline, CDR1 is SSHAT, CDR2 FNYEAQ (reference sequence). CDR3: CASSPGQGRVGTGELFF.

J is TRBJ2-1 and V is TRBV29-1; without DNA, the TCRdb call of TRBD2 cannot be checked. Per germline, CDR1 SQVTM and CDR2 ANQGSEA. The CDR3 has 14 amino acids. The CDR3 here is CSGLAGGLSSEQFF.

V gene TRBV5-1 combines with J gene TRBJ2-3; TCRdb lists TRBD1, though no DNA is available to test this call. Germline V lookup: CDR1 SGHRS, CDR2 YFSETQ. CDR3 length: 17 residues. CDR3 amino acids: CASSLGGGGLGTDTQYF.